The 25 T cell receptor beta chains presented below share a single source sample, sequenced in a study of MAIT cells during Salmonella Paratyphi A infection. Regarding the study as a whole: Oligoclonal MAIT cells preferred TRBV20 and TRBV6, with usage seemingly unaffected by infection.

TCRdb reprocessed the 5' RACE reads with MiXCR, giving one entry per CDR3 protein. This sample yields about 710 distinct CDR3 sequences, of which around a sixth are seen a single time; 25% to 40% belongs to the top ten. As for time point: mid-infection, around enteric fever diagnosis. The MAIT cell gate was Valpha7.2+ CD161+ T cells, sorted by flow cytometry. Their antigen targets remain unknown. This material consisted of MAIT cells from blood, taken at the middle sampling point of the challenge study. The receptors were sampled from a person aged 18 to 75 who was deliberately infected with Salmonella Paratyphi A in a paratyphoid fever challenge study.

About this clonotype: A much bigger clone sits one base away, suggesting this may be a read error. The CDR3 here is CSAREGWGQETQYF. The CDR3 bases are TGCAGTGCTAGAGAAGGGTGGGGGCAAGAGACCCAGTACTTC. The chain combines TRBV20-1 with TRBJ2-5; TRBD1 or TRBD2 may be the D gene (5 bases each). The CDR3 runs to 14 residues. Per germline, CDR1 DFQATT and CDR2 SNEGSKA (reference sequence). V lost 0 bases, J lost 2 bases, and 10 bases lay in between.

By proportion, this clonotype is medium-sized. V usage is TRBV6-4 and J usage is TRBJ2-6; TRBD1 matches 7 bases. The CDR3 spans 15 residues. CDR1 MRHNA and CDR2 SNTAGT come from the germline V gene. After removal of 0 bases from V and 4 bases from J, the junction contained 0 bases not matched to a gene. The CDR3 coding sequence is TGTGCCAGCAGTGACTCGACAGGGGGGGCCAACGTCCTGACTTTC. This codes for CASSDSTGGANVLTF.

There are a few counts of this clonotype. The V and J genes are TRBV12-3 or TRBV12-4 and TRBJ2-7; TRBD1 aligns across 9 bases. V shed 6 bases and J 5 bases; nucleotides not matched to a gene: 17. The CDR3 loop spans 17 amino acids. The CDR3 sequence: CASRRYLLGQGGDEQYF. CDR3 in DNA: TGTGCCAGCAGACGTTACCTCCTGGGACAGGGTGGCGACGAGCAGTACTTC.

Judged by abundance, this clonotype is medium-sized. CDR3 nucleotide sequence: TGCAGTGCTAGAGCAGCGCGGGAGTTCGCCGAGCAGTACTTC. It encodes CSARAAREFAEQYF. This chain uses TRBV20-1 with TRBJ2-7, with 7 bases identical to TRBD2. The J segment lost 6 bases and the V segment lost 1 base, leaving 9 bases of the junction unmatched. Germline V gene data show CDR1 as DFQATT and CDR2 as SNEGSKA (reference sequence). The length of the CDR3 is 14 residues.

This clonotype was observed a handful of times. The chain employs TRBV15 and TRBJ1-6; no firm D call. Trimming took off 0 bases at V and 9 bases at J, with 12 bases between the two ends. Germline CDR1 LNHNV, CDR2 YYDKDF (reference sequence). The CDR3 is made up of 15 amino acids. CDR3 protein: CATSRDRGQASPLHF. DNA for the CDR3: TGTGCCACCAGCAGAGATAGAGGCCAGGCTTCACCCCTCCACTTT.

This clonotype was seen repeatedly, ten times or more. This chain connects TRBV20-1 to TRBJ2-1; 9 bases align to TRBD2. Germline V gene sequence: CDR1 DFQATT, CDR2 SNEGSKA (reference sequence). Trimming cost V 5 bases and J 3 bases; bases outside gene matches: 8. This CDR3 has 15 amino acids. The CDR3 sequence: CSAPQLTSGYNEQFF. CDR3 nucleotide sequence: TGCAGTGCTCCGCAACTGACTAGCGGCTACAATGAGCAGTTCTTC.

This clonotype was seen many times. J is TRBJ2-1 and V is TRBV6-4, with 12 bases fitting TRBD2. Per the germline V gene, CDR1 is MRHNA and CDR2 is SNTAGT. The trim removed 6 bases at V and 7 bases at J, leaving 10 bases unmatched. This CDR3 comprises 16 residues. The CDR3 here is CASSETTSGGMNEQFF. As DNA, the CDR3 is TGTGCCAGCAGCGAAACTACTAGCGGGGGGATGAATGAGCAGTTCTTC.

By frequency in the sample, this clonotype is medium-sized. The chain is built from TRBV25-1 and TRBJ2-2; 10 bases match TRBD1. The J segment lost 3 bases and the V segment lost 2 bases, leaving 0 bases of the junction unmatched. This CDR3 spans 15 amino acids. Germline loops: CDR1 MGHDK, CDR2 SYGVNS. CDR3 nucleotide sequence: TGTGCCAGCAGTGAAGGGACAGGGGACACCGGGGAGCTGTTTTTT. Encoded protein: CASSEGTGDTGELFF.

By share of the sample, this clonotype is medium-sized. V and J are TRBV6-2 or TRBV6-3 and TRBJ1-6, with 7 bases aligning to TRBD1. The J segment lost 7 bases and the V segment lost 6 bases, leaving 3 bases of the junction unmatched. The CDR3 runs 13 residues. Germline CDR1 is MNHEY and CDR2 is SVGEGT. The DNA for the CDR3 is TGTGCCAGCAGAGACAGGGAAAATTCACCCCTCCACTTT. Translating gives CASRDRENSPLHF.

Within the sample, this clonotype is hyperexpanded. The V call is TRBV20-1, the J call TRBJ2-7, with D possibly being TRBD1 or TRBD2 (5 bases each). Trimming took 7 bases from V and 3 from J, leaving 13 bases between them. Germline CDR1 is DFQATT and CDR2 is SNEGSKA (reference sequence). The CDR3 contains 12 residues. Here the CDR3 reads CSVPGRFYEQYF. CDR3 coding DNA: TGCAGTGTACCGGGACGGTTCTACGAGCAGTACTTC.

This clonotype is classed as medium-sized. The rearrangement joins TRBV11-1 to TRBJ2-7; 7 positions agree with TRBD1. Germline V gene lookup returns CDR1 SGHAT and CDR2 FQDESV (reference sequence). The CDR3 is made up of 15 amino acids. V lost 4 bases, J lost 5 bases, and 11 bases stayed unmatched. In nucleotides, the CDR3 is TGTGCCAGCAGCTCCGGAACAGGGGATTTGAACGAGCAGTACTTC. Translation: CASSSGTGDLNEQYF.

This clonotype rates as medium-sized. The rearrangement joins TRBV20-1 to TRBJ2-2; TRBD1 aligns across 7 bases. The CDR3 runs to 16 residues. Germline V gene lookup returns CDR1 DFQATT and CDR2 SNEGSKA (reference sequence). The trim removed 4 bases at V and 3 bases at J, leaving 11 bases unmatched. Here the CDR3 reads CSAKPTGNGDTGELFF. CDR3 coding DNA: TGCAGTGCTAAGCCGACAGGGAACGGGGACACCGGGGAGCTGTTTTTT.

This clonotype was detected many times. J is TRBJ2-5 and V is TRBV7-2; D possibly matches TRBD1 or TRBD2 (6 bases each). Germline-derived CDR1 and CDR2 are SGHTA and FQGNSA. The V end was cut by 1 base, the J end by 4 bases, with 10 bases between. The CDR3 sequence is 14 residues long. As DNA, the CDR3 is TGTGCCAGCAGCTTAGGGGGGGCTGTAGAGACCCAGTACTTC. Translated, it gives CASSLGGAVETQYF.

This clonotype is categorized as medium-sized. This chain joins TRBV20-1 and TRBJ1-5, with a tentative D call TRBD1 (6 bases). The CDR3 runs to 16 residues. Trimming removed 6 bases from V and 2 bases from J, with 20 bases in between. CDR1 is DFQATT, CDR2 SNEGSKA, per germline (reference sequence). CDR3 sequence (DNA): TGCAGTGCGACAGACTTACAGGGTAGAGGCAATCAGCCCCAGCATTTT. Its protein is CSATDLQGRGNQPQHF.

By sample fraction, this clonotype is medium-sized. The J gene is TRBJ2-1, the V gene TRBV20-1; D may be TRBD2 (6 bases). There are 14 residues in the CDR3. With 1 base removed from V and 7 bases from J, the gap between germline ends came to 14 bases. Per germline, CDR1 DFQATT and CDR2 SNEGSKA (reference sequence). The CDR3 reads CSARGGDEVNEQFF. In nucleotides, the CDR3 is TGCAGTGCTAGAGGCGGGGATGAAGTGAATGAGCAGTTCTTC.

By sample share, this clonotype is medium-sized. The J gene is TRBJ2-7, the V gene TRBV20-1, with TRBD2 matching 9 bases. The CDR3 spans 14 residues. Germline CDR1 and CDR2: DFQATT and SNEGSKA (reference sequence). The ends lost 7 bases at V and 0 bases at J; junction bases unmatched: 7. CDR3 amino acids: CSVSPSGDSYEQYF. CDR3 coding DNA: TGCAGTGTCTCTCCTAGCGGGGACTCCTACGAGCAGTACTTC.

This sequence joins TRBV4-2 and TRBJ2-3, with 12 bases aligning to TRBD2. This CDR3 is built from 15 residues. The V gene's germline CDR1 is LGHNA and CDR2 YNFKEQ. The V gene end was trimmed by 3 bases and the J gene end by 4 bases; junction bases not matched to a gene: 2. CDR3 DNA: TGTGCCAGCAGCCAGACTAGCGGGAGCCCAGATACGCAGTATTTT. It specifies CASSQTSGSPDTQYF.

This clonotype was counted many times. The chain has TRBV3-2 and TRBJ2-7; the DNA was not used to check the table's D call, TRBD2. TRBV3-2 is classified as a pseudogene. The CDR3 has 14 amino acids. CDR3 loop: CASSQGLAEYEQYF. The DNA for the CDR3 is TGTGCCAGCAGCCAAGGACTAGCGGAGTACGAGCAGTACTTC.

In its sample, this clonotype ranks as hyperexpanded. The chain links TRBV6-4 to TRBJ2-7, with D perhaps given as TRBD1 or TRBD2 (5 bases each). V dropped 6 bases and J dropped 1 base, with 13 bases sitting between them. This CDR3 region has 14 residues. Germline values: CDR1 MRHNA, CDR2 SNTAGT. This CDR3 is CASSPGTDSYEQYF. Written as DNA, the CDR3 is TGTGCCAGCAGCCCAGGGACGGATTCCTACGAGCAGTACTTC.

The chain carries TRBV6-2 or TRBV6-3 and TRBJ2-7; D possibly matches TRBD1 or TRBD2 (5 bases each). This CDR3 is built from 14 residues. Germline V gives CDR1 MNHEY, CDR2 SVGEGT. Between the trimmed V and J ends, which lost 2 bases and 3 bases, there was a span of 11 bases. The chain's CDR3 is CASSYSERGYEQYF. The DNA of the CDR3 is TGTGCCAGCAGTTACAGCGAGAGGGGCTACGAGCAGTACTTC.

Within the sample, this clonotype is medium-sized. The chain recombines TRBV6-4 with TRBJ1-5; no clear D. Between the trimmed V and J ends, which lost 3 bases and 0 bases, there was a span of 3 bases. CDR3 length equals 13 residues. Germline CDR1 reads MRHNA; CDR2 reads SNTAGT. The CDR3 DNA reads TGTGCCAGCAGTGAGAGTAGCAATCAGCCCCAGCATTTT. Residues: CASSESSNQPQHF.

Of note for this clonotype: With a much larger clone just one base away, this may be a read error. CDR3 in amino acids: CASSSTELNDQFF. CDR3 nucleotides: TGTGCCAGCAGCTCTACAGAGCTCAATGACCAGTTCTTC. The V call is TRBV6-2 or TRBV6-3, the J call TRBJ2-1; D is unresolved. The CDR3 has 13 residues. Germline V gives CDR1 MNHEY, CDR2 SVGEGT.

V and J are TRBV6-2 or TRBV6-3 and TRBJ2-3; 10 bases fit TRBD2. The ends lost 7 bases at V and 2 bases at J; junction bases unmatched: 6. Germline V lookup: CDR1 MNHEY, CDR2 SVGEGT. The CDR3 consists of 15 residues. CDR3 residues: CASTPGLADTDTQYF. The CDR3 DNA follows: TGTGCCAGCACACCCGGACTAGCGGACACAGATACGCAGTATTTT.

By sample share, this clonotype is medium-sized. The chain links TRBV20-1 to TRBJ2-1; 10 bases are a match to TRBD2. V shed 5 bases and J 4 bases; nucleotides not matched to a gene: 8. CDR1 and CDR2 (germline): DFQATT, SNEGSKA (reference sequence). The CDR3 runs 15 residues. The CDR3 DNA follows: TGCAGTGCTGGGGGATCGGGACTAGCGTACAATGAGCAGTTCTTC. It encodes CSAGGSGLAYNEQFF.

This clonotype is termed medium-sized. The chain links TRBV20-1 to TRBJ2-1, with 10 bases identical to TRBD2. CDR3 length equals 15 residues. Germline V gives CDR1 DFQATT, CDR2 SNEGSKA (reference sequence). V shed 6 bases and J 8 bases; nucleotides not matched to a gene: 13. The CDR3 here is CSATYQAGGPDEQFF. The CDR3 DNA reads as TGCAGTGCAACCTATCAAGCGGGGGGGCCCGATGAGCAGTTCTTC.